Below, one T cell receptor (beta chain) is given with its context. As yet, its antigen is unknown. This entry belongs to a study of shared clonotypes between healthy human individuals. General observations from the study: Compared with memory subsets, naive subsets generally had larger estimated richness.

V was trimmed by 2 bases and J by 1 base, leaving 14 bases between them. CDR1 and CDR2 from the germline V gene are LNHDA and SQIVND (reference sequence). The CDR3 contains 16 residues. The authors' processing: For the immunoSEQ data, sequences were junction-only without quality scores, so filtering differed. TCRdb's table, derived via immunoSEQ multiplex PCR, lists solely in-frame clones and lacks some. V, J and clone size reflect that table, while D and trimming were determined from the DNA. The sample holds 1,500,000 or so clones, 98% seen once. The source material was naive CD4+ T cells sorted from blood. Subset reported: CD45RA+ positively selected. The chain uses TRBV19 and TRBJ1-1; possibly TRBD1 for D (6 bases). This TCR was recovered from a man aged 25-45 years in good health. Written as DNA, the CDR3 is TGTGCCAGTAGTATACATGGGGGCGGACGGAACACTGAAGCTTTCTTT. This codes for CASSIHGGGRNTEAFF.